This TCR beta chain was documented in a study of blood T cell repertoires in COVID-19. V was clipped by 1 base and J by 0 bases, with 10 bases between them. CDR1 and CDR2 from the germline V gene are SGHNT and YENEEA. The CDR3 sequence is 15 residues long. Measured with immunoSEQ multiplex PCR; TCRdb has only the in-frame clones, and not every one. The repertoire has around 200,000 clones, 80% to 85% of them found once; the top ten carry about a sixth. The source is a woman older than 75 with active or convalescent COVID-19. The J gene is TRBJ2-7, the V gene TRBV11-3; D not certain. Sequencing was carried out using peripheral blood. CDR3 coding DNA: TGTGCCAGCAGCTTAGGAGGCCCAAGCTCCTACGAGCAGTACTTC. The encoded protein is CASSLGGPSSYEQYF.